These 29 T cell receptor beta chains share one sample of origin, sequenced in a study of shared clonotypes between healthy human individuals. Assay used: immunoSEQ multiplex PCR; TCRdb lists only in-frame clones, some missing. The data show roughly 1,500,000 clones, about 98.5% seen once. Sequenced sample: naive CD4+ T cells sorted from blood. Subset reported: CD45RA+ positively selected. The source of these receptors is a man in his thirties or forties in good health.

The gene calls are TRBV28 and TRBJ2-5; D tentatively reads TRBD1 or TRBD2 (5 bases each). The CDR3 totals 13 residues. Trimming removed 6 bases from V and 2 bases from J, with 10 bases in between. Germline V gene lookup returns CDR1 MDHEN and CDR2 SYDVKM. The CDR3 DNA follows: TGTGCCAGCAGAGGGACGTTTCAAGAGACCCAGTACTTC. Its protein is CASRGTFQETQYF. Using reference TRBV28 and TRBJ2-5 for the parts outside the CDR3, the full variable domain is DVKVTQSSRYLVKRTGEKVFLECVQDMDHENMFWYRQDPGLGLRLIYFSYDVKMKEKGDIPEGYSVSREKKERFSLILESASTNQTSMYLCASRGTFQETQYFGPGTRLLVL.

This chain uses TRBV6-6 with TRBJ2-5, with a tentative D call TRBD2 (5 bases). CDR3 length: 14 amino acids. V lost 4 bases and J 5 bases, leaving 14 bases between the germline ends. Germline-derived CDR1 and CDR2 are MNHNY and SVGAGI (reference sequence). CDR3 region: CASSLWGQRETQYF. The CDR3 DNA sequence: TGTGCCAGCAGTTTGTGGGGTCAGCGGGAGACCCAGTACTTC.

The J gene is TRBJ2-1, the V gene TRBV5-4; D is uncertain. The CDR3 length is 12 residues. The germline gives CDR1 SGHNT, CDR2 YYREEE (reference sequence). Trimming removed 4 bases from V and 6 bases from J, with 8 bases in between. DNA for the CDR3: TGTGCCAGCAGCCCTCCGGGCAATGAGCAGTTCTTC. Protein product: CASSPPGNEQFF.

The chain has TRBV7-2 and TRBJ2-1; TRBD2 matches at 16 bases. With 5 bases clipped from V and 7 bases from J, the junction kept 14 bases outside the gene matches. Germline CDR1 and CDR2: SGHTA and FQGNSA. CDR3 length: 19 amino acids. The CDR3 is CASSVTGTSGRAVGNEQFF. For the CDR3, the DNA is TGTGCCAGCAGCGTAACCGGGACTAGCGGGAGGGCCGTTGGGAATGAGCAGTTCTTC.

Details on this clone: At the DNA level, this CDR3 is encoded by other sequences in the same sample as well. V is TRBV14 and J is TRBJ2-7; tentatively, D is TRBD1 (6 bases). Germline V gene lookup returns CDR1 SGHDN and CDR2 FVKESK. CDR3 size: 15 residues. V was clipped by 4 bases and J by 0 bases, with 13 bases between them. CDR3 nucleotide sequence: TGTGCCAGCAGCCCCCTAGGGGGAAGCTCCTACGAGCAGTACTTC. Its translation: CASSPLGGSSYEQYF.

This rearrangement joins TRBV2 to TRBJ1-1; D is ambiguous. Germline V gene data show CDR1 as SNHLY and CDR2 as FYNNEI. This CDR3 spans 15 amino acids. Trimming took 9 bases from V and 1 from J, leaving 18 bases between them. In DNA form, the CDR3 reads TGTGCCAGAGCAGCGAGGCCGGGCAAGAACACTGAAGCTTTCTTT. Translation gives CARAARPGKNTEAFF.

The table lists this clone with a count of one. The chain has TRBV5-4 and TRBJ2-7; 15 bases agree with TRBD2. The ends lost 4 bases at V and 2 bases at J; junction bases unmatched: 1. This CDR3 has 15 residues. CDR1 SGHNT and CDR2 YYREEE come from the germline V gene (reference sequence). The CDR3 sequence is CASSRTSGRAYEQYF. As DNA, the CDR3 is TGTGCCAGCAGCAGGACTAGCGGGAGGGCCTACGAGCAGTACTTC.

The chain links TRBV9 to TRBJ2-4; D is possibly TRBD2 (6 bases). V was trimmed by 5 bases and J by 3 bases, leaving 12 bases between them. The CDR3 has 14 amino acids. From germline, CDR1 is SGDLS and CDR2 YYNGEE. The CDR3 DNA reads TGTGCCAGCAGTAGGGAGGTCCACAAAAACATTCAGTACTTC. Protein sequence: CASSREVHKNIQYF.

The chain links TRBV19 to TRBJ1-1, with D perhaps TRBD1 (5 bases). The CDR3 totals 13 residues. V was shortened by 6 bases and J by 2 bases, with 10 bases between the two germline ends. Per the germline V gene, CDR1 is LNHDA and CDR2 is SQIVND (reference sequence). This chain's CDR3 is CASRTTGNTEAFF. The CDR3 region has the DNA TGTGCCAGTAGAACTACAGGAAACACTGAAGCTTTCTTT. Full variable domain (rest looked up from reference TRBV19 and TRBJ1-1): DGGITQSPKYLFRKEGQNVTLSCEQNLNHDAMYWYRQDPGQGLRLIYYSQIVNDFQKGDIAEGYSVSREKKESFPLTVTSAQKNPTAFYLCASRTTGNTEAFFGQGTRLTVV.

The chain couples TRBV4-1 to TRBJ2-7; 11 positions match TRBD2. The V gene's germline CDR1 is MGHRA and CDR2 YSYEKL. This CDR3 spans 16 amino acids. The V segment lost 0 bases and the J segment 4 bases; nucleotides outside the gene matches: 5. The CDR3 coding sequence is TGCGCCAGCAGCCAAGATGTTAGCGGGAGGGTGTACGAGCAGTACTTC. Its protein product is CASSQDVSGRVYEQYF.

The chain employs TRBV19 and TRBJ2-7; TRBD2 aligns across 7 bases. The CDR3 runs to 13 residues. Germline assignment: CDR1 LNHDA and CDR2 SQIVND (reference sequence). After removal of 5 bases from V and 2 bases from J, the junction contained 3 bases not matched to a gene. As DNA, the CDR3 is TGTGCCAGTAGTGTAGCGGGCCCCTACGAGCAGTACTTC. Amino acid sequence: CASSVAGPYEQYF.

A single count supports this clone. The CDR3 DNA follows: TGTGCCAGCAGCATCAGGGGATTACCGAACACCGGGGAGCTGTTTTTT. Protein: CASSIRGLPNTGELFF. The rearrangement uses TRBV7-9 and TRBJ2-2, with D possibly TRBD1 on 6 matching bases. The germline V gene has CDR1 SEHNR and CDR2 FQNEAQ (reference sequence). Trimming removed 5 bases at V and 0 bases at J, with 13 bases between. The CDR3 loop spans 16 amino acids.

The chain is built from TRBV18 and TRBJ1-5; D is unresolved. Germline-derived CDR1 and CDR2 are KGHSH and LQKENI. The CDR3 consists of 15 residues. Trimming pared 1 base from V and 2 bases from J, leaving 9 bases between. The CDR3 loop is CASSPLHRGNQPQHF. The CDR3 bases are TGTGCCAGCTCACCACTCCACCGGGGCAATCAGCCCCAGCATTTT.

The chain employs TRBV9 and TRBJ1-5, with D uncertain. V lost 0 bases and J lost 7, with 11 bases in between. The CDR3 is 14 amino acids. Germline V gene sequence: CDR1 SGDLS, CDR2 YYNGEE. CDR3 DNA sequence: TGTGCCAGCAGCGTAGGTTCAGTAGGACAGCCCCAGCATTTT. This gives the protein CASSVGSVGQPQHF.

The chain links TRBV28 to TRBJ2-7; TRBD2 aligns across 10 bases. Germline values: CDR1 MDHEN, CDR2 SYDVKM. V was pared by 1 base and J by 4 bases, with 4 bases of the junction left unmatched. The CDR3 has 15 residues. For the CDR3, the DNA is TGTGCCAGCAGTTTATCCAGCGGGAGGGCATACGAGCAGTACTTC. Its translation: CASSLSSGRAYEQYF.

On this clone itself: Other DNA sequences of this sample code for an identical CDR3. This rearrangement joins TRBV5-1 to TRBJ2-3; a possible D gene is TRBD2 (5 bases). CDR1 SGHRS and CDR2 YFSETQ come from the germline V gene. This CDR3 has 14 residues. V was cut by 2 bases and J by 0 bases, with 7 bases left in between. DNA for the CDR3: TGCGCCAGCAGCTTAGCGGCTAGCACAGATACGCAGTATTTT. The encoded protein is CASSLAASTDTQYF.

V usage is TRBV18 and J usage is TRBJ1-5; D is uncertain. The germline gives CDR1 KGHSH, CDR2 LQKENI. The V end lost 5 bases, the J end lost 1 base, and 12 bases lay between the germline ends. CDR3 size: 15 residues. CDR3 loop: CASSETIGSNQPQHF. The CDR3, as DNA: TGTGCCAGCTCAGAAACTATTGGAAGCAATCAGCCCCAGCATTTT.

This rearrangement joins TRBV28 to TRBJ2-1; 10 bases align to TRBD1. V trimming: 5 bases; J trimming: 14 bases; junction bases outside the gene matches: 6. CDR3 size: 12 residues. Germline V gene sequence: CDR1 MDHEN, CDR2 SYDVKM. CDR3 in DNA: TGTGCCAGCAGTCTCGCCGGGACAGGGGAGTTCTTC. Protein product: CASSLAGTGEFF.

The rearrangement uses TRBV25-1 and TRBJ1-5; 9 bases fit TRBD1. Germline CDR1 MGHDK, CDR2 SYGVNS. The ends lost 8 bases at V and 2 bases at J; junction bases unmatched: 4. The CDR3 covers 14 residues. The CDR3 loop is CASSTGGGNQPQHF. As DNA, the CDR3 is TGTGCCAGCTCCACAGGGGGCGGCAATCAGCCCCAGCATTTT.

The rearrangement joins TRBV11-3 to TRBJ2-3; 9 nucleotides align to TRBD2. The junction had 5 bases not matched to a gene; V was cut back by 5 bases and J by 2 bases. There are 15 residues in the CDR3. In germline, CDR1 is SGHNT, CDR2 YENEEA. This CDR3 reads CASSPRTSDTDTQYF. In DNA, the CDR3 is TGTGCCAGCAGCCCCAGGACTAGCGACACAGATACGCAGTATTTT.

V is TRBV5-8 and J is TRBJ2-3; 12 bases map to TRBD2. V gave up 4 bases and J gave up 6 bases; unmatched junction bases: 9. The CDR3 extends over 16 amino acids. The germline gives CDR1 SGHTS, CDR2 YDEGEE. The CDR3 sequence is CASSPLTSGRRDTQYF. CDR3 in DNA: TGTGCCAGCAGCCCCCTGACTAGCGGGAGACGGGATACGCAGTATTTT.

The gene calls are TRBV5-1 and TRBJ1-1, with no clear D. Trimming shortened V by 0 bases and J by 3 bases, and 12 bases separated the two germline ends. This CDR3 has 15 residues. Germline V CDR1 and CDR2: SGHRS, YFSETQ. CDR3 sequence (DNA): TGCGCCAGCAGCTTGGTTCCATATGGGGACACTGAAGCTTTCTTT. Encoded protein: CASSLVPYGDTEAFF.

For this clone: The same CDR3 can be traced to other DNA sequences in this sample. CDR3 nucleotide sequence: TGTGCCAGCAGCTTAGGACAGAGGACAGATACGCAGTATTTT. Residues: CASSLGQRTDTQYF. The V call is TRBV7-6, the J call TRBJ2-3; possibly TRBD1 for D (5 bases). Between the trimmed V and J ends, which lost 1 base and 3 bases, there was a span of 8 bases. The CDR3 spans 14 residues. The germline V gene encodes CDR1 SGHVS and CDR2 FNYEAQ.

The rearrangement joins TRBV28 to TRBJ1-2; a weak D match, TRBD1 (5 bases). V was shortened by 5 bases and J by 8 bases, with 12 bases between the two germline ends. Germline V lookup: CDR1 MDHEN, CDR2 SYDVKM. The CDR3 has 12 amino acids. In DNA, the CDR3 is TGTGCCAGCAGTATTCCCAGGGTAGGCTACACCTTC. Amino acids: CASSIPRVGYTF.

This chain links TRBV6-6 with TRBJ1-5; D might be TRBD1 (6 bases). Trimming removed 8 bases from V and 5 bases from J, with 22 bases in between. There are 16 residues in the CDR3. Germline V lookup: CDR1 MNHNY, CDR2 SVGAGI (reference sequence). The CDR3 reads CASGSGANRADQPQHF. In nucleotides, the CDR3 is TGTGCCAGCGGGAGCGGAGCAAACAGGGCCGATCAGCCCCAGCATTTT.

The CDR3 here is CASRPQSGLAGNTDTQYF. The CDR3 DNA is TGTGCCAGCAGACCCCAATCGGGACTAGCGGGGAACACAGATACGCAGTATTTT. The rearrangement joins TRBV7-2 to TRBJ2-3, with TRBD2 identical over 13 bases. This CDR3 comprises 18 residues. Germline assignment: CDR1 SGHTA and CDR2 FQGNSA. The ends lost 6 bases at V and 2 bases at J; junction bases unmatched: 11.

The chain links TRBV11-3 to TRBJ2-7; D is ambiguous. V was trimmed by 4 bases and J by 6 bases, leaving 13 bases between them. The germline gives CDR1 SGHNT, CDR2 YENEEA. CDR3 size: 13 residues. The CDR3 spells CASSSRNPFEQYF. The CDR3 coding sequence is TGTGCCAGCAGCTCCAGAAATCCCTTCGAGCAGTACTTC.

V usage is TRBV19 and J usage is TRBJ1-5, with 8 bases identical to TRBD1. This CDR3 region has 16 residues. Germline V CDR1 and CDR2: LNHDA, SQIVND (reference sequence). Trimming took 6 bases from V and 3 from J; bases not matched to a gene: 10. CDR3 bases: TGTGCCAGTAGCCTTCATTCAGGGGGCAACAATCAGCCCCAGCATTTT. The encoded protein is CASSLHSGGNNQPQHF.

The genes are TRBV2 and TRBJ2-7, with 9 positions matching TRBD1. V was pared by 10 bases and J by 7 bases, with 20 bases of the junction left unmatched. Per the germline V gene, CDR1 is SNHLY and CDR2 is FYNNEI. CDR3 length equals 16 residues. CDR3 sequence reads: CAIGEGDRAGREEQYF. The CDR3 DNA sequence: TGTGCCATCGGGGAGGGGGACAGGGCCGGAAGGGAAGAGCAGTACTTC.